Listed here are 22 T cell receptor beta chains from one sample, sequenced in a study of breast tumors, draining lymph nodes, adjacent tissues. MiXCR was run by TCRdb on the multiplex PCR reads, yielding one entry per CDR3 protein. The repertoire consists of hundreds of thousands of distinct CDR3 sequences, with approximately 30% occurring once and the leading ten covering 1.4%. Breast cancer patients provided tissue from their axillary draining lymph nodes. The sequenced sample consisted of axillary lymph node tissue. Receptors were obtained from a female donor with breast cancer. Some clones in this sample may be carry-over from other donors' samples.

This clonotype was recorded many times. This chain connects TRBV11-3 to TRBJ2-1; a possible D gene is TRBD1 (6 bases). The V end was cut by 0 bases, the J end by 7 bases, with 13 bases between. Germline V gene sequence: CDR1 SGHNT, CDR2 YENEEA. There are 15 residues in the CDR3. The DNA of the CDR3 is TGTGCCAGCAGCTTAGACTATTTGGGGGCTAATGAGCAGTTCTTC. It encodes CASSLDYLGANEQFF.

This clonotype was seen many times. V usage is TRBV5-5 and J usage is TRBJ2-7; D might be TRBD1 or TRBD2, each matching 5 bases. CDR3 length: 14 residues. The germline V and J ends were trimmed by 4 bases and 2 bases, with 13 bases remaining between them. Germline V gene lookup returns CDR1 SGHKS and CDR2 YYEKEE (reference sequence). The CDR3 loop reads CASSITGTTYEQYF. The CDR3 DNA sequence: TGTGCCAGCAGCATCACCGGGACGACCTACGAGCAGTACTTC.

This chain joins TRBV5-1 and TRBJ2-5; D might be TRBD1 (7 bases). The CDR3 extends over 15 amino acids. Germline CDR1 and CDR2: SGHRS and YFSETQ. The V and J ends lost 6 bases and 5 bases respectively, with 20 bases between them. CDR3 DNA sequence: TGCGCCAGCACCGGGGACAGCCCTGGGAGGGAGACCCAGTACTTC. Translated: CASTGDSPGRETQYF.

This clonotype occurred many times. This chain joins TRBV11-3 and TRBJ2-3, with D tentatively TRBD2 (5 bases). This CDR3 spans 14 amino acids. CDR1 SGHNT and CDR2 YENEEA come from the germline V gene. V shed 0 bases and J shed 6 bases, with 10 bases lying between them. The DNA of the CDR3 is TGTGCCAGCAGCTTAGAGGGTAGCGCCGATACGCAGTATTTT. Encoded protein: CASSLEGSADTQYF.

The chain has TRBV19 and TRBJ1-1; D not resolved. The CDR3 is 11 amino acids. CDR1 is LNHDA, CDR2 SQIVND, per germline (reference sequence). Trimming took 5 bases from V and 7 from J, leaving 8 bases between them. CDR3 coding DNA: TGTGCCAGTAGTCGTTCAAATGAAGCTTTCTTT. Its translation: CASSRSNEAFF.

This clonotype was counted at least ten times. CDR3 in amino acids: CATSATIGNQPQHF. CDR3 nucleotide sequence: TGTGCCACCAGTGCCACAATAGGGAATCAGCCCCAGCATTTT. This chain joins TRBV24-1 and TRBJ1-5, with unresolved D. Germline V gene lookup returns CDR1 KGHDR and CDR2 SFDVKD. The CDR3 extends over 14 amino acids. V was cut by 5 bases and J by 4 bases, with 11 bases left in between.

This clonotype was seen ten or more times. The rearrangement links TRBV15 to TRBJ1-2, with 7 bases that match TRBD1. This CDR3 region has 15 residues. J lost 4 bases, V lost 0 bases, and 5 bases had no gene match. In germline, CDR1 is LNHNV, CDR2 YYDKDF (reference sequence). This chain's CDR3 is CATSRDLGGIYGYTF. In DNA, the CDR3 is TGTGCCACCAGCAGAGATTTAGGGGGCATCTATGGCTACACCTTC.

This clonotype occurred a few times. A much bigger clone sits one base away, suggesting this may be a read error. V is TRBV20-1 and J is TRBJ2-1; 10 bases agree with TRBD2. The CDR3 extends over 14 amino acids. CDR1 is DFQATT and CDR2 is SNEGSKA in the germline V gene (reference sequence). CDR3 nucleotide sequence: TGCAGTGCTCCGTCTAGCGGGGGTTACACTGAGCAGTTCTTC. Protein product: CSAPSSGGYTEQFF.

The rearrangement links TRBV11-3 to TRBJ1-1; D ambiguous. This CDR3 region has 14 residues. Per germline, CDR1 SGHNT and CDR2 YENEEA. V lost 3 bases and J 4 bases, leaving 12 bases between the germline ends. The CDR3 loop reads CASSFRQSFTEAFF. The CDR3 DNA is TGTGCCAGCAGCTTTCGTCAGAGTTTCACTGAAGCTTTCTTT.

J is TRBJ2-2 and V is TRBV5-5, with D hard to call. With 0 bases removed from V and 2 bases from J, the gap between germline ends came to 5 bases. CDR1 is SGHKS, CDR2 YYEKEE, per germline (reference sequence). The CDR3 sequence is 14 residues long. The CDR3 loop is CASSLVVNTGELFF. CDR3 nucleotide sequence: TGTGCCAGCAGCTTGGTGGTCAACACCGGGGAGCTGTTTTTT.

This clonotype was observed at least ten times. The CDR3 region is CASSSDRGHEQYF. The CDR3 DNA follows: TGTGCCAGCAGCTCGGACAGGGGACACGAGCAGTACTTC. The V gene is TRBV12-3 or TRBV12-4, the J gene TRBJ2-7; 9 bases agree with TRBD1. This CDR3 is built from 13 residues. The V segment lost 6 bases and the J segment 5 bases; nucleotides outside the gene matches: 5.

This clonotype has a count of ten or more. The CDR3 loop reads CASSLLERDGYTF. Here the CDR3 DNA reads TGTGCCAGCAGTTTATTGGAGCGGGATGGCTACACCTTC. The chain is built from TRBV28 and TRBJ1-2; D not certain. V was shortened by 1 base and J by 6 bases, with 9 bases between the two germline ends. Germline V CDR1 and CDR2: MDHEN, SYDVKM. This CDR3 has 13 amino acids.

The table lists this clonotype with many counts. The CDR3 DNA is TGTGCCAGCAGTTACCGTGATCTCAAGAGTGGCTACACCTTC. This sequence encodes CASSYRDLKSGYTF. The chain carries TRBV6-5 and TRBJ1-2; D is unclear. The germline gives CDR1 MNHEY, CDR2 SVGAGI. V was cut by 2 bases and J by 7 bases, with 14 bases left in between. The CDR3 extends over 14 amino acids.

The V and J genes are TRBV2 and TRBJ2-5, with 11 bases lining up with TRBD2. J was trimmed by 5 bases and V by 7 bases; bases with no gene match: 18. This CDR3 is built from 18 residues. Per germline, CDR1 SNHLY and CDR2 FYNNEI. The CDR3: CASKSLAGASTGGETQYF. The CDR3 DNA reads TGTGCCAGCAAGTCACTAGCGGGAGCGAGTACTGGGGGGGAGACCCAGTACTTC.

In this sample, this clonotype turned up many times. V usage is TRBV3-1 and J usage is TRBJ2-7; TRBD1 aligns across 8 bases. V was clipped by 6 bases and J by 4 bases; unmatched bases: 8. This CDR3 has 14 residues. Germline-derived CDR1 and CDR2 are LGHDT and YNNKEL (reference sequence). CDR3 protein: CASRRTGGSYEQYF. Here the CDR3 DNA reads TGTGCCAGCAGGCGAACAGGGGGAAGTTACGAGCAGTACTTC.

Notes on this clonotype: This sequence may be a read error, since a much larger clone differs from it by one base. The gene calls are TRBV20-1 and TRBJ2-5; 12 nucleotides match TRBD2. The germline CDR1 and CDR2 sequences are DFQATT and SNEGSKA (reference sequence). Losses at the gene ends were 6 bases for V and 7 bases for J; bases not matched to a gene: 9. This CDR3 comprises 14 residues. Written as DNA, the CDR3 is TGCAGTGCAAGGACTAGCGGGATTCAGGCGACCCAGTACTTC. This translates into CSARTSGIQATQYF.

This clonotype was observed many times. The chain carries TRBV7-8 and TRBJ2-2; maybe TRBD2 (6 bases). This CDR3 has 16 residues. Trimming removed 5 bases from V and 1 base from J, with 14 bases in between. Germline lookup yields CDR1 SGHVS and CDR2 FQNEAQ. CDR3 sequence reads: CASSPRRGVNTGELFF. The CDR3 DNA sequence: TGTGCCAGCAGCCCCCGGAGGGGAGTGAACACCGGGGAGCTGTTTTTT.

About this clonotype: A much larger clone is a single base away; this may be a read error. DNA for the CDR3: TGTGCCAGCTCACCCAACAGGGCCGGCACCGGGGAGCTGTTTTTT. This translates into CASSPNRAGTGELFF. The V and J genes are TRBV18 and TRBJ2-2; a possible D gene is TRBD1 (6 bases). CDR1 and CDR2 (germline): KGHSH, LQKENI. The CDR3 contains 15 residues. Trimming removed 3 bases from V and 4 bases from J, with 12 bases in between.

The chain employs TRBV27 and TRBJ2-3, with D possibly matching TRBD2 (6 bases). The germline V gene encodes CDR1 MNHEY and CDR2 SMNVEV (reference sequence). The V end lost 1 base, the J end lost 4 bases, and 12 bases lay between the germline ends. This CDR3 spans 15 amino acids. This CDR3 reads CASSLYGSAADTQYF. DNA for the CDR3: TGTGCCAGCAGTTTATACGGGAGCGCGGCAGATACGCAGTATTTT.

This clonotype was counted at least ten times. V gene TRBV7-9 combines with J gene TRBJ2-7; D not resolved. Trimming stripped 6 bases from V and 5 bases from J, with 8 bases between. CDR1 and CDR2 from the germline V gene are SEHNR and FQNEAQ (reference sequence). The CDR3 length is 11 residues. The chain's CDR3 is CASSPGHEQYF. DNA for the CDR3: TGTGCCAGCAGTCCTGGCCACGAGCAGTACTTC.

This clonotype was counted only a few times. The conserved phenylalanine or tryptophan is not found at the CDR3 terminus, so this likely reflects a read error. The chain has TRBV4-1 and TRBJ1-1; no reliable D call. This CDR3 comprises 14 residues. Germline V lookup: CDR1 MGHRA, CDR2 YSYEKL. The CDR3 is CASSQLSGNTEAFL. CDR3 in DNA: TGTGCCAGCAGCCAACTGTCGGGTAACACTGAAGCTTTCTTG.

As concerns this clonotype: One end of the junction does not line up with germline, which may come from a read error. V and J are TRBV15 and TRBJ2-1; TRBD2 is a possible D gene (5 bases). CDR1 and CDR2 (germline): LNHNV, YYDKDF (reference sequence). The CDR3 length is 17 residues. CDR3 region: CATRRDLGRASFDEQFF. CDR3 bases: TGTGCCACCAGAAGAGATCTAGGGCGGGCTAGCTTCGATGAGCAGTTCTTC.